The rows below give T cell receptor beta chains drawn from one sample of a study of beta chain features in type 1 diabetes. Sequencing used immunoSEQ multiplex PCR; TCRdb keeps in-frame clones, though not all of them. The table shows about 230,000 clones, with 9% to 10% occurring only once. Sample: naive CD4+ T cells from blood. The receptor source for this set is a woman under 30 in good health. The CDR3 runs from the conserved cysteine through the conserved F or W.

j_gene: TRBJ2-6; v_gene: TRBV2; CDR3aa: CASSGDTGSLSGANVLTF
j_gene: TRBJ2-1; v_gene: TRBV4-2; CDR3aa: CASSQTSGRASYNEQFF
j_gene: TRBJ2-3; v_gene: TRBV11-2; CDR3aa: CASSTRTGTGADTQYF
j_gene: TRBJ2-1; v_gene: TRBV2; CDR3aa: CASSGLAGGPYNEQFF
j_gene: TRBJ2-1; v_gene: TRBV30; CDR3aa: CAYRGRNEQFF
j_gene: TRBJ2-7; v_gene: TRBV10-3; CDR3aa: CAISGGTASYEQYF
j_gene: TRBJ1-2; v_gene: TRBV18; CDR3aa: CASSPSGQGSGYTF
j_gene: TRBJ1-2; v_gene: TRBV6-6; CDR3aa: CASSDRDSSYGYTF
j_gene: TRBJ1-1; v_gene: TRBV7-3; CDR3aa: CASSSSDGAAAFF
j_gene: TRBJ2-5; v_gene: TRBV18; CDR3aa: CASSPRRLAEETQYF
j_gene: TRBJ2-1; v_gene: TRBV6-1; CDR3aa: CASSEGGTEQFF
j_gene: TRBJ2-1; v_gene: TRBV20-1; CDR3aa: CSASGEEQFF
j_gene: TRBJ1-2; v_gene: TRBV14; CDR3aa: CASSQETGGYGYTF
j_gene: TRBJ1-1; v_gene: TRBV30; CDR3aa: CAWRRSTEAFF
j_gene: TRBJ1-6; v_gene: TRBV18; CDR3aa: CASSPRDRVDSPLHF
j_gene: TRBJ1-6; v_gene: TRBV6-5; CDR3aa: CASSYWRQGNNSPLHF
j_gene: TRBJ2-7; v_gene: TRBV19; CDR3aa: CASKSGAGEQYF
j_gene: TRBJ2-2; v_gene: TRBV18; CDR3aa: CASSPGLVENTGELFF
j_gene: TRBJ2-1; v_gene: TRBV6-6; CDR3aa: CASILSGGRYNEQFF
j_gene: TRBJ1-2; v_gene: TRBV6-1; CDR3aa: CASSGTAYGYTF
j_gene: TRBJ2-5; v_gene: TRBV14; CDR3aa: CASSQVGGTQYF
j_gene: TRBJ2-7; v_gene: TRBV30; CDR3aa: CAWSVGAPYEQYF
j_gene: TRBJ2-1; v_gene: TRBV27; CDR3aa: CASSGLAVYNEQFF